These 11 T cell receptor beta chains share one sample of origin, sequenced in a study of graft-versus-host responses after intestinal transplantation. No antigen has been identified for these receptors. The data were produced by immunoSEQ multiplex PCR, yet TCRdb's version contains in-frame clones alone and is incomplete. The sample lists just under 50,000 clones; approximately 84% were seen once. Source: unstimulated CD4+ T cells sorted from spleen or lymph node cells, taken before transplant. Every receptor here comes from a human donor who was the organ donor for an intestinal transplant.

This clone was counted between two and nine times. The rearrangement joins TRBV6-1 to TRBJ2-1; D gene ambiguous. Germline CDR1 MNHNS, CDR2 SASEGT. V shed 3 bases and J shed 1 base, with 10 bases lying between them. The CDR3 covers 15 residues. In DNA, the CDR3 is TGTGCCAGCAGTGATTCGAAGGGTTCCTACAATGAGCAGTTCTTC. This codes for CASSDSKGSYNEQFF.

The genes are TRBV6-5 and TRBJ1-2; TRBD1 matches 7 bases. J was trimmed by 0 bases and V by 10 bases; bases with no gene match: 5. The CDR3 has 13 amino acids. CDR1 is MNHEY, CDR2 SVGAGI, per germline. CDR3: CAIHGTANYGYTF. The CDR3 region has the DNA TGTGCCATCCATGGGACAGCTAACTATGGCTACACCTTC.

The chain couples TRBV5-1 to TRBJ2-3, with 9 bases lining up with TRBD2. The CDR3 is 17 residues long. CDR1 is SGHRS and CDR2 is YFSETQ in the germline V gene. The J segment lost 3 bases and the V segment lost 0 bases, leaving 8 bases of the junction unmatched. In DNA, the CDR3 is TGCGCCAGCAGCTTGGGATCCAGCGGGGGGAGTACAGATACGCAGTATTTT. Protein sequence: CASSLGSSGGSTDTQYF.

V and J are TRBV20-1 and TRBJ1-2; D remains unclear. The CDR3 is 9 amino acids. Looked up from germline, CDR1 is DFQATT and CDR2 is SNEGSKA (reference sequence). CDR3 sequence reads: CRPGYGYTF. Written as DNA, the CDR3 is TGCAGGCCAGGATATGGCTACACCTTC.

The V and J genes are TRBV7-6 and TRBJ2-1; TRBD1 matches at 7 bases. The germline CDR1 and CDR2 sequences are SGHVS and FNYEAQ. This CDR3 comprises 16 residues. Trimming took 5 bases from V and 4 from J; bases not matched to a gene: 11. For the CDR3, the DNA is TGTGCCAGCAGCCCTAACAGGGGAGCTGGGTACAATGAGCAGTTCTTC. Its protein is CASSPNRGAGYNEQFF.

The CDR3 region is CASKGGGEYEQYF. The CDR3 bases are TGTGCCAGCAAGGGAGGGGGCGAATACGAGCAGTACTTC. The rearrangement uses TRBV6-1 and TRBJ2-7; D might be TRBD1 or TRBD2, each matching 7 bases. CDR1 and CDR2 from the germline V gene are MNHNS and SASEGT. CDR3 size: 13 residues. Trimming cost V 7 bases and J 4 bases, with 14 bases left between them.

This clone was recorded only once. The chain recombines TRBV6-1 with TRBJ2-7; a possible D gene is TRBD1 (6 bases). The CDR3 spans 20 residues. Germline CDR1 is MNHNS and CDR2 is SASEGT. V lost 4 bases, J lost 0 bases, and 28 bases lay in between. CDR3 residues: CASSGFIVGRLGQPSYEQYF. The DNA for the CDR3 is TGTGCCAGCAGTGGATTTATCGTGGGGCGGTTAGGACAGCCCTCCTACGAGCAGTACTTC.

This chain connects TRBV15 to TRBJ1-4, with TRBD1 as a possible D gene (6 bases). Trimming left V 0 bases short and J 2 bases short, with 7 bases between. There are 15 residues in the CDR3. Germline CDR1 reads LNHNV; CDR2 reads YYDKDF (reference sequence). The CDR3 protein is CATSRDQGTNEKLFF. The DNA for the CDR3 is TGTGCCACCAGCAGAGATCAGGGGACTAATGAAAAACTGTTTTTT.

The chain combines TRBV12-5 with TRBJ2-7; 11 bases agree with TRBD2. CDR1 and CDR2 (germline): LGHNT, FRNRAP. J was trimmed by 3 bases and V by 0 bases; bases with no gene match: 4. The CDR3 loop spans 16 amino acids. The CDR3 nucleotides are TGTGCTAGTGGTTTGGTAACGGGGACTAGCGGCTACGAGCAGTACTTC. Translating it yields CASGLVTGTSGYEQYF.

The rearrangement uses TRBV6-1 and TRBJ1-5; D might be TRBD1 (6 bases). Trimming left V 7 bases short and J 2 bases short, with 6 bases between. This CDR3 is built from 12 residues. CDR1 and CDR2 from the germline V gene are MNHNS and SASEGT. The CDR3 here is CASNRGNQPQHF. The CDR3 nucleotides are TGTGCCAGCAACAGGGGCAATCAGCCCCAGCATTTT.

The CDR3 spells CASSNKNYGYTF. The DNA of the CDR3 is TGTGCCAGTAGTAACAAAAACTATGGCTACACCTTC. This chain uses TRBV19 with TRBJ1-2; D is ambiguous. Germline-derived CDR1 and CDR2 are LNHDA and SQIVND (reference sequence). Trimming cost V 4 bases and J 2 bases, with 5 bases left between them. The CDR3 covers 12 residues.